These T cell receptor beta chains were read from a single sample in a study of blood T cells in healthy people across ages. A single record per CDR3 protein comes from TCRdb applying MiXCR to the 5' RACE reads. The table shows 700,000 to 950,000 distinct CDR3 sequences, with about 42% occurring only once. The sequencing input was blood. These receptors were taken from a woman between 55 and 75 years old in good health. Both conserved end residues are part of each CDR3. D genes are given only for firm matches. Rows give clone size only sometimes, using once, few, many, or a class for an expanded clone.

>TRBV6-5|few|TRBJ1-1|-
CASRGQGFRAFF
TGTGCCAGCAGGGGCCAGGGATTCAGAGCTTTCTTT
>TRBV20-1|-|TRBJ2-7|TRBD2
CSAPPGLAGFGYEQYF
TGCAGTGCTCCGCCGGGACTAGCGGGGTTCGGTTACGAGCAGTACTTC
>TRBV3-1|many|TRBJ2-5|-
CASSQDGREEQYF
TGTGCCAGCAGCCAAGATGGACGGGAAGAGCAGTACTTC
>TRBV12-5|-|TRBJ2-2|-
CATARDSGELFF
TGTGCTACCGCCCGGGACTCCGGGGAGCTGTTTTTT
>TRBV10-3|-|TRBJ2-1|-
CAISESAVSGQLSSHNEQFF
TGTGCCATCAGTGAGTCGGCGGTTAGCGGACAGTTGAGCTCCCACAATGAGCAGTTCTTC
>TRBV20-1|-|TRBJ2-7|TRBD2
CSALTRAGSYEQYF
TGCAGTGCTCTGACCCGAGCGGGGTCCTACGAGCAGTACTTC
>TRBV14|few|TRBJ2-1|TRBD2
CASSQTFGLGGDEQFF
TGTGCCAGCAGCCAAACGTTCGGACTGGGGGGGGATGAGCAGTTCTTC
>TRBV20-1|few|TRBJ2-5|TRBD1
CSASLQGAQETQYF
TGCAGTGCTAGCCTCCAGGGGGCTCAGGAGACCCAGTACTTC
>TRBV20-1|many|TRBJ2-1|TRBD2
CSAPPLAGGNNEQFF
TGCAGTGCTCCACCTCTAGCGGGGGGCAACAATGAGCAGTTCTTC
>TRBV12-3/TRBV12-4|-|TRBJ2-1|TRBD1
CASSPDRGAYNEQFF
TGTGCCAGCAGTCCGGACAGGGGGGCCTACAATGAGCAGTTCTTC
>TRBV20-1|-|TRBJ1-4|-
CSGGPATNEKLFF
TGCAGTGGGGGCCCTGCAACTAATGAAAAACTGTTTTTT
>TRBV7-9|-|TRBJ1-2|-
CASSPRTGSDGYTF
TGTGCCAGCAGCCCTCGAACAGGGTCGGATGGCTACACCTTC
>TRBV11-2|-|TRBJ1-2|-
CASSPQDLDYGHTF
TGTGCCAGCAGCCCCCAAGATCTCGACTATGGCCACACCTTC
>TRBV27|-|TRBJ1-6|-
CASSLRQNSPLHF
TGTGCCAGCAGTCTCCGACAAAATTCACCCCTCCACTTT
>TRBV20-1|-|TRBJ1-1|-
CSAYTENLEAFF
TGCAGTGCCTACACAGAAAATCTTGAAGCTTTCTTT
>TRBV7-3|few|TRBJ1-1|-
CASSRSTNTEAFF
TGTGCCAGCAGCCGTTCAACGAACACTGAAGCTTTCTTT
>TRBV24-1|few|TRBJ2-3|-
CATSGTRPTDTQYF
TGTGCCACCAGTGGGACCCGTCCCACAGATACGCAGTATTTT
>TRBV5-1|many|TRBJ2-7|-
CASSLEQRTDSYEQYF
TGCGCCAGCAGCTTGGAACAGCGGACGGACTCCTACGAGCAGTACTTC
>TRBV7-9|many|TRBJ2-5|-
CASSLGAGIQETQYF
TGTGCCAGCAGCTTAGGTGCAGGGATCCAAGAGACCCAGTACTTC
>TRBV12-3/TRBV12-4|many|TRBJ2-4|-
CASSNSPAGIQYF
TGTGCCAGCAGTAACTCACCCGCGGGAATTCAGTACTTC
>TRBV27|-|TRBJ2-1|-
CASSLSAREQFF
TGTGCCAGCAGTTTATCAGCGAGAGAGCAGTTCTTC
>TRBV5-5|-|TRBJ1-4|-
CASSLVRSGEKLFF
TGTGCCAGCAGCTTGGTCCGGTCGGGGGAAAAACTGTTTTTT
>TRBV28|few|TRBJ2-1|-
CASRLAVYNEQFF
TGTGCCAGCAGGTTAGCGGTATACAATGAGCAGTTCTTC
>TRBV2|-|TRBJ2-1|-
CASQARDYNEQFF
TGTGCCAGTCAAGCCAGGGACTACAATGAGCAGTTCTTC
>TRBV10-3|-|TRBJ1-1|-
CAISVRGMNTEAFF
TGTGCCATCTCCGTGAGGGGAATGAACACTGAAGCTTTCTTT
>TRBV20-1|-|TRBJ2-6|-
CSAKASGANVLTF
TGCAGTGCTAAAGCTTCTGGGGCCAACGTCCTGACTTTC
>TRBV11-2|few|TRBJ2-3|-
CASSLFGVKDTQYF
TGTGCCAGCAGCTTATTCGGAGTTAAAGATACGCAGTATTTT
>TRBV2|many|TRBJ2-1|TRBD2
CASSVGTGLASYNEQFF
TGTGCCAGCAGTGTCGGTACGGGACTAGCGTCCTACAATGAGCAGTTCTTC
>TRBV27|few|TRBJ1-4|-
CASSFVAATNEKLFF
TGTGCCAGCAGTTTCGTGGCAGCAACTAATGAAAAACTGTTTTTT
>TRBV7-2|-|TRBJ2-7|TRBD2
CASSLVAGAYKQYF
TGTGCCAGCAGCTTGGTAGCGGGAGCCTACAAGCAGTACTTC
>TRBV7-2|-|TRBJ1-2|TRBD1
CASSPRQGGVAGGYTF
TGTGCCAGCAGCCCCCGACAGGGTGGGGTCGCGGGAGGCTACACCTTC
>TRBV2|-|TRBJ2-3|TRBD2
CASQREGLGTDTQYF
TGTGCCAGCCAGCGGGAGGGCCTGGGGACAGATACGCAGTATTTT
>TRBV10-2|-|TRBJ1-2|TRBD1
CASKVGDRDGYTF
TGCGCCAGCAAAGTGGGGGACAGAGATGGCTACACCTTC
>TRBV14|many|TRBJ1-6|-
CASSQFFDSPLHF
TGTGCCAGCAGCCAATTTTTCGATTCACCCCTCCACTTT
>TRBV14|many|TRBJ2-1|TRBD1
CASSQDGSGTGAQSSSYNEQFF
TGTGCCAGCAGCCAAGATGGATCCGGGACAGGGGCCCAGTCTAGCTCCTACAATGAGCAGTTCTTC
>TRBV5-4|-|TRBJ2-1|-
CAGSLAGGQSYNEQFF
TGTGCCGGCAGCTTGGCCGGGGGGCAGTCCTACAATGAGCAGTTCTTC
>TRBV24-1|-|TRBJ2-1|-
CATSDLQGGSYNEQFF
TGTGCCACCAGTGATCTCCAGGGGGGCTCCTACAATGAGCAGTTCTTC
>TRBV30|-|TRBJ2-7|-
CAWTGSSYEQYF
TGTGCCTGGACGGGGAGCTCCTACGAGCAGTACTTC
>TRBV10-3|-|TRBJ2-5|TRBD1
CATREGQPQETQYF
TGTGCCACTAGAGAGGGACAGCCCCAAGAGACCCAGTACTTC
>TRBV7-9|few|TRBJ1-4|-
CASSLVRTDKTNEKLFF
TGTGCCAGCAGCTTAGTTAGGACAGACAAGACTAATGAAAAACTGTTTTTT
>TRBV27|few|TRBJ2-7|TRBD1
CASTRTGSSYEQYF
TGTGCCAGCACCCGGACAGGTTCTTCGTACGAGCAGTACTTC
>TRBV27|-|TRBJ2-7|-
CASSLNRAYNEQYF
TGTGCCAGCAGTTTAAACAGGGCCTACAATGAGCAGTACTTC
>TRBV21-1|-|TRBJ2-3|-
CACSKSGMDRGQLPTTDTQYF
TGTGCCTGCAGCAAATCGGGGATGGACAGGGGGCAGCTCCCTACCACAGATACGCAGTATTTT
>TRBV20-1|-|TRBJ2-5|-
CSARDLGYNEQYF
TGCAGTGCTAGAGATCTTGGGTACAATGAGCAGTACTTC